This T cell receptor (beta chain) was captured by sequencing in a study of monozygotic twins with inflammatory bowel disease (dated by TCRdb to between 2018 and 2020). Concerning the study at large: The complete study included roughly 30 monozygotic twin pairs: 19 IBD-discordant Danish pairs and nine German pairs, of which four were IBD-concordant and five were IBD-discordant. Disease-associated traits were sought mainly through comparisons between IBD patients and their genetically identical healthy co-twins within discordant pairs. Each individual had, on average, about 151 000 unique TCRalpha sequences and 181 000 unique TCRbeta sequences available for analysis. On the study overall, not on this receptor specifically: Compared with healthy twins, IBD patients shared fewer clonotypes with other individuals, and the difference was most pronounced in patients with signs of disease activity. Differing immunosuppressive treatments among patients may have added background noise and inter-individual variability to the repertoires. Concordant and discordant twins showed no difference in repertoire similarity, possibly because of limited statistical power. No single strong signal or clonotype linked to IBD turned up in the results, so the idea that one exists was not supported. A decrease in TCRbeta repertoire diversity, as measured by inverse Simpson index, was observed in IBD patients compared with their healthy co-twins. Distinction between different T cell subtypes could not be achieved in the analysis.

The method behind the library was 5' RACE. Each TCR library was prepared from 3,000 to 4,500 ng of total RNA. For each sample, cDNA was synthesized in eight separate reactions using SMARTScribe reverse transcriptase. During cDNA synthesis, template switching was used to introduce unique molecular identifiers that contained a 6-nucleotide sample barcode. Amplification of TCRalpha and TCRbeta cDNA involved two nested PCRs of about 15 and 9 cycles, and each PCR was followed by bead purification. Before amplification, the cDNA was treated with uracil DNA-glycosylase and purified using the QIAquick PCR purification kit. The second PCR added Illumina TruSeq-compatible adapters along with sample-specific barcodes. Library quality and concentration were checked on TapeStation and Qubit, and libraries were pooled at about 5 ng each. Sequencing of the pooled libraries was done on an Illumina HiSeq2500 single-index Rapid Run using custom sequencing primers and 2 x 100 bp reads. In the authors' own workflow: MiGEC version 1.2.6 was used for UMI-based consensus assembly to correct PCR and sequencing errors. MiXCR version 2.1.1 was used to carry out V(D)J alignment, clonotype assembly and CDR3 extraction. Gene usage, clonotype sharing and MAIT/NKT TCR abundance were normalised by analysing the top 1000, 10 000 and 20 000 clonotypes per sample. Diversity was computed as the inverse Simpson index with the vegan R package after downsampling to 27 000 UMIs. Paired Mann-Whitney U tests on discordant twin pairs were used, with Benjamini-Hochberg multiple-testing correction. One entry per CDR3 protein sequence results from the TCRdb reprocessing of the reads, with DNA left out. The V and J calls, along with clone size, are taken from TCRdb and not from the paper's own processing. The sample's table lists a count of approximately 400,000 distinct CDR3 sequences. About 2.3% of the sample rests with the top ten.

From each donor, an approximately 2.7 ml peripheral blood sample was collected into PAXgene tubes and kept at -80 degrees C. Without any T cell sorting, total RNA was extracted from whole blood using the PAXgene blood miRNA kit on an automated QIAcube. Peripheral blood from monozygotic twin pairs, either concordant or discordant for inflammatory bowel disease, underwent deep TCRalpha and TCRbeta repertoire profiling that used unique molecular barcoding. Smoking habits were recorded for all twin pairs, with individuals classified as current, former or never smokers. The CDR3 runs 14 residues from the cysteine to the phenylalanine. The DNA is unrecorded. The germline V gene (reference sequence) supplies CDR1 DFQATT and CDR2 SNEGSKA. As to this clonotype: Its antigen is not yet known.

The receptor comes from a human donor with ulcerative colitis or Crohn's disease, or a healthy co-twin of an affected twin (not recorded which). The chain employs TRBV20-1 and TRBJ2-5; the D call of TRBD2 rests on TCRdb alone, since no DNA is present to check it. Sequencing was performed on blood. The CDR3 protein sequence reads: CSARASGRQETQYF.